This record covers a single T cell receptor (beta chain). The antigen is unknown. The sample comes from a study of breast tumors, draining lymph nodes, adjacent tissues. Breast cancer patients provided tissue from their axillary draining lymph nodes. TCRdb called the multiplex PCR reads again in MiXCR, with one record for every CDR3 protein. The data show approximately 88,000 distinct CDR3 sequences, more than 25% seen once. Germline-derived CDR1 and CDR2 are DFQATT and SNEGSKA (reference sequence). Trimming removed 4 bases from V and 1 base from J, with 8 bases in between. This CDR3 is 14 amino acids long. Study-level points and caveats: Luminal-like breast cancer showed significantly greater tumor-nontumor repertoire similarity than basal-like breast cancer did. Tumors had less TCR diversity than lymph nodes, more than nontumor tissue.

The receptor was isolated from a female donor with breast cancer. Some clones in this sample may be carry-over from other donors' samples. Sequenced sample: axillary lymph node tissue. This chain links TRBV20-1 with TRBJ2-6; D gene uncertain. The CDR3 nucleotides are TGCAGTGCTATGCTGGGTTCTGGGGCCAACGTCCTGACTTTC. Amino acid sequence: CSAMLGSGANVLTF.